The 27 T cell receptor beta chains below all came from one sample that was sequenced in a study of shared clonotypes between healthy human individuals. The repertoire was sequenced with immunoSEQ multiplex PCR; TCRdb's copy has only in-frame clones and lacks some. Among 800,000 to 1,200,000 clones listed, around three quarters were seen once. Sequences were obtained from memory CD4+ T cells from PBMCs. The subset here: CD45RA-negative fraction. The source is a man aged 18 to 29 in good health. Some clones in this sample may be carry-over from other donors' samples.

The V call is TRBV4-1, the J call TRBJ2-3, with a weak D call TRBD1 (5 bases). Germline V CDR1 and CDR2: MGHRA, YSYEKL. The V end lost 5 bases, the J end lost 5 bases, and 8 bases lay between the germline ends. CDR3 length equals 12 residues. CDR3 sequence: CASSKGRDTQYF. The DNA for the CDR3 is TGCGCCAGCAGCAAGGGGCGAGATACGCAGTATTTT.

A few counts support this clone. Germline is not matched at one junction end, which may reflect a read error. This chain links TRBV9 with TRBJ1-1; no definite D call. The CDR3 is made up of 8 amino acids. Germline CDR1 and CDR2: SGDLS and YYNGEE. CDR3 sequence (DNA): TGTGCCAACAAGAAGAGGCTCTTT. Its translation is CANKKRLF.

Concerning this clone: One end of the junction is discordant with germline, which a read error may explain. The V gene is TRBV5-1, the J gene TRBJ1-2; 9 positions match TRBD1. Germline-derived CDR1 and CDR2 are SGHRS and YFSETQ. CDR3 size: 16 residues. The CDR3 spells CVSSLGPSTGGHGYTF. CDR3 bases: TGCGTCAGCAGCTTGGGCCCATCTACAGGGGGCCATGGCTACACCTTC.

The rearrangement uses TRBV5-6 and TRBJ2-3; TRBD1 is a possible D gene (5 bases). CDR3 length equals 15 residues. Trimming shortened V by 4 bases and J by 8 bases, and 20 bases separated the two germline ends. Germline-derived CDR1 and CDR2 are SGHDT and YYEEEE. The CDR3 loop reads CASSTAGDGAPTQYF. CDR3 nucleotide sequence: TGTGCCAGCAGCACGGCCGGTGATGGGGCGCCTACGCAGTATTTT.

V gene TRBV20-1 combines with J gene TRBJ2-5; D uncertain. In germline, CDR1 is DFQATT, CDR2 SNEGSKA (reference sequence). CDR3 size: 11 residues. Trimming stripped 4 bases from V and 0 bases from J, with 3 bases between. CDR3 sequence reads: CSATHQETQYF. The CDR3 region has the DNA TGCAGTGCTACCCACCAAGAGACCCAGTACTTC.

About this clone itself: The sample carries other DNA sequences with the same CDR3. This sequence joins TRBV10-3 and TRBJ1-1; D ambiguous. Germline V gene sequence: CDR1 ENHRY, CDR2 SYGVKD. The CDR3 is 13 amino acids. Trimming took 0 bases from V and 2 from J, leaving 4 bases between them. The CDR3 here is CAISESRNTEAFF. CDR3 nucleotide sequence: TGTGCCATCAGTGAGTCACGAAACACTGAAGCTTTCTTT.

On this clone: Since a far larger clone is one base different, this is likely a read error. The chain combines TRBV7-8 with TRBJ2-5; tentatively, D is TRBD1 (5 bases). Looked up from germline, CDR1 is SGHVS and CDR2 is FQNEAQ. This CDR3 has 14 residues. V gave up 5 bases and J gave up 4 bases, with 14 bases separating them. Here the CDR3 DNA reads TGTGCCAGCAGCGTTAGTGGCCAGGGAGAGACCCAGTACTTC. Amino acids: CASSVSGQGETQYF.

This chain connects TRBV28 to TRBJ1-2; the D gene is possibly TRBD1 (5 bases). The CDR3 is 14 amino acids. Per the germline V gene, CDR1 is MDHEN and CDR2 is SYDVKM. Trimming shortened V by 6 bases and J by 7 bases, and 18 bases separated the two germline ends. For the CDR3, the DNA is TGTGCCAGCAGAAAGCCAGGGTGGAATAGTGGCTACACCTTC. Protein product: CASRKPGWNSGYTF.

The chain has TRBV6-7 and TRBJ2-6; D is uncertain. TRBV6-7 is identified as an open reading frame with a role that is uncertain. Trimming took off 5 bases at V and 5 bases at J, with 22 bases between the two ends. The CDR3 runs to 18 residues. CDR3 nucleotide sequence: TGTGCCAGCAGTGGAAAACTGCGTTTACAAAGTCGGGCCAACGTCCTGACTTTC. Amino acid sequence: CASSGKLRLQSRANVLTF.

This clone was recorded a few times. The V gene is TRBV29-1, the J gene TRBJ1-2; maybe TRBD1 (6 bases). V was trimmed by 7 bases and J by 8 bases, leaving 20 bases between them. There are 13 residues in the CDR3. Germline V gene lookup returns CDR1 SQVTM and CDR2 ANQGSEA. CDR3 DNA sequence: TGCAGCGCTGGAAACGGACAGCAAGGCGGCTACACCTTC. It is translated as CSAGNGQQGGYTF.

The chain combines TRBV4-2 with TRBJ1-3; 9 nucleotides agree with TRBD1. In germline, CDR1 is LGHNA, CDR2 YNFKEQ. The length of the CDR3 is 18 residues. Trimming removed 0 bases from V and 4 bases from J; junction bases left unmatched: 10. The CDR3 protein is CASSQDSGQGRGGNTIYF. As DNA, the CDR3 is TGTGCCAGCAGCCAAGATTCCGGACAGGGGCGGGGGGGAAACACCATATATTTT.

The V gene is TRBV6-5, the J gene TRBJ1-1; perhaps TRBD1 as D (5 bases). This CDR3 is built from 13 residues. The V and J ends lost 2 bases and 3 bases respectively, with 7 bases between them. The germline CDR1 and CDR2 sequences are MNHEY and SVGAGI. The CDR3 here is CASSYVRDTEAFF. CDR3 nucleotides: TGTGCCAGCAGTTACGTCAGGGACACTGAAGCTTTCTTT.

V and J are TRBV5-1 and TRBJ1-4; TRBD1 aligns across 9 bases. Germline CDR1 SGHRS, CDR2 YFSETQ. V dropped 4 bases and J dropped 7; count of bases not matched to a gene: 11. The CDR3 sequence is 16 residues long. The CDR3 loop is CASSGGTGRNGEKLFF. The CDR3 region has the DNA TGCGCCAGCAGCGGCGGGACAGGGCGTAATGGTGAAAAACTGTTTTTT.

This clone was picked up a small number of times. The genes are TRBV10-2 and TRBJ1-5, with no clear D. Per the germline V gene, CDR1 is WSHSY and CDR2 is SAAADI. The V end was cut by 5 bases, the J end by 0 bases, with 8 bases between. CDR3 size: 14 residues. The CDR3 nucleotides read TGCGCCAGCAGTCAGACGGATAGCAATCAGCCCCAGCATTTT. This codes for CASSQTDSNQPQHF.

The CDR3 here is CASSTGGKGYAAFF. CDR3 DNA: TGTGCCAGCAGTACTGGGGGAAAGGGGTACGCAGCTTTCTTT. The genes are TRBV27 and TRBJ1-1; tentative D call: TRBD1 (5 bases). CDR1 is MNHEY and CDR2 is SMNVEV in the germline V gene (reference sequence). The CDR3 runs to 14 residues. V lost 5 bases and J 10 bases, leaving 20 bases between the germline ends.

The V call is TRBV27, the J call TRBJ2-1; 7 bases are shared with TRBD2. Trimming at V came to 5 bases and at J to 2 bases, leaving 9 bases not matched to a gene. Germline CDR1 reads MNHEY; CDR2 reads SMNVEV (reference sequence). The CDR3 has 16 residues. CDR3 protein: CASSALAGVAYNEQFF. The CDR3 DNA follows: TGTGCCAGCAGTGCCTTGGCGGGAGTAGCCTACAATGAGCAGTTCTTC.

The V call is TRBV5-6, the J call TRBJ2-1; D tentatively fits TRBD1 or TRBD2 (5 bases each). Between the trimmed V and J ends, which lost 4 bases and 0 bases, there was a span of 11 bases. In germline, CDR1 is SGHDT, CDR2 YYEEEE. There are 15 residues in the CDR3. The CDR3 region is CASSPGPNSYNEQFF. CDR3 DNA: TGTGCCAGCAGCCCGGGACCGAACTCCTACAATGAGCAGTTCTTC.

In this sample, this clone turned up once. The chain is built from TRBV9 and TRBJ2-5; 11 bases agree with TRBD2. The CDR3 loop spans 16 amino acids. V lost 2 bases to trimming and J lost 2 bases; unmatched junction nucleotides: 5. From germline, CDR1 is SGDLS and CDR2 YYNGEE. The CDR3 sequence is CASSVGGLAVQETQYF. The CDR3 DNA reads TGTGCCAGCAGCGTCGGGGGACTAGCGGTACAAGAGACCCAGTACTTC.

This chain connects TRBV7-3 to TRBJ2-1; weak D call: TRBD1 (6 bases). Trimming left V 2 bases short and J 5 bases short, with 13 bases between. From germline, CDR1 is SGHTA and CDR2 FQGTGA. The CDR3 extends over 15 amino acids. CDR3 protein: CASSLGQGSHNEQFF. CDR3 coding DNA: TGTGCCAGCAGCTTAGGCCAGGGGTCCCACAATGAGCAGTTCTTC.

The rearrangement links TRBV5-4 to TRBJ2-5, with D perhaps TRBD1 or TRBD2 (6 bases each). Germline-derived CDR1 and CDR2 are SGHNT and YYREEE (reference sequence). The V end was cut by 4 bases, the J end by 1 base, with 17 bases between. CDR3 length: 16 amino acids. CDR3 sequence reads: CASSLGGAGLQETQYF. Here the CDR3 DNA reads TGTGCCAGCAGCCTGGGGGGCGCGGGCCTCCAAGAGACCCAGTACTTC.

V usage is TRBV21-1 and J usage is TRBJ2-3; TRBD2 is the table's D call and was not checked against the DNA. TRBV21-1 has pseudogene status. This CDR3 region has 17 residues. The CDR3 coding sequence is TGTGCCAGCAGCAATAAAGGCATAGCGGGAGGGGCAGATACGCAGTATTTT. It codes for CASSNKGIAGGADTQYF.

This clone was observed a handful of times. The CDR3 DNA reads as TGCGCCAGCAGCTTGGCCGCGCAGCTCACCGGGGAGCTGTTTTTT. It codes for CASSLAAQLTGELFF. This chain joins TRBV5-1 and TRBJ2-2; D gene unclear. Germline CDR1 is SGHRS and CDR2 is YFSETQ. The CDR3 runs to 15 residues. Trimming stripped 0 bases from V and 4 bases from J, with 10 bases between.

The CDR3 region is CASSLVGGLSDTQYF. DNA for the CDR3: TGTGCCAGCAGCTTAGTGGGAGGACTATCAGATACGCAGTATTTT. The gene calls are TRBV7-2 and TRBJ2-3; D might be TRBD2 (6 bases). Trimming took 1 base from V and 4 from J, leaving 12 bases between them. The CDR3 covers 15 residues. From germline, CDR1 is SGHTA and CDR2 FQGNSA.

The V call is TRBV1, the J call TRBJ2-1; the table's D call, TRBD1, has no DNA check behind it. TRBV1 has pseudogene status. The CDR3 has 14 amino acids. In DNA form, the CDR3 reads TGCACCAGCAGCCAAGATCCAGATATGAATGAGCAGTTCTTC. Protein: CTSSQDPDMNEQFF.

V and J are TRBV18 and TRBJ2-1, with 10 bases that match TRBD2. This CDR3 region has 15 residues. V shed 3 bases, J shed 7 bases, and the junction held 6 bases outside the gene matches. From germline, CDR1 is KGHSH and CDR2 LQKENI. CDR3 bases: TGTGCCAGCTCACCGGGACTAGCGACCTCTAATGAGCAGTTCTTC. It encodes CASSPGLATSNEQFF.

The chain links TRBV6-4 to TRBJ2-6, with D uncertain. With 5 bases removed from V and 0 bases from J, the gap between germline ends came to 11 bases. CDR1 is MRHNA and CDR2 is SNTAGT in the germline V gene. The CDR3 runs to 16 residues. This CDR3 is CASSPLPSSGANVLTF. The DNA of the CDR3 is TGTGCCAGCAGTCCCCTCCCAAGCTCTGGGGCCAACGTCCTGACTTTC.

This clone occurred once. DNA for the CDR3: TGTGCCAGCAGACGAGGAGGGGTTCGCGGATACTACAATGAGCAGTTCTTC. Its protein is CASRRGGVRGYYNEQFF. This sequence joins TRBV28 and TRBJ2-1, with a possible D match to TRBD2 (6 bases). Trimming removed 6 bases at V and 3 bases at J, with 21 bases between. The germline V gene encodes CDR1 MDHEN and CDR2 SYDVKM. CDR3 length equals 17 residues.